Following are 24 T cell receptor beta chains from one sample sequenced in a study of T cell repertoires in cytomegalovirus infection (dated by TCRdb to about 2019). Sequencing was performed on an Illumina HiSeq 1500. The public sequencing data were trimmed at Q25 with fastp and processed into clonotypes with MiXCR by TCRdb, which kept only in-frame beta chains. CDR3 protein sequences are deduplicated, and each keeps its most common genes and DNA. The sample has 700,000 to 900,000 distinct CDR3 sequences on record, about 27% of them singletons. Of the sample, around 13% is held by the ten largest clones. The antigens for these receptors are not known. The sample's treatment or condition label is to be understood as: in vitro stimulation with specific CMV peptide epitopes to enrich CMV-specific T cells. The starting material was cultured CD8+ T cells from PBMCs, obtained from culture after CMV antigen stimulation. The source is a human donor in good health (CMV status not recorded). Some clones in this sample may be carry-over from other donors' samples.

The J gene is TRBJ2-1, the V gene TRBV2; D not certain. V was clipped by 3 bases and J by 6 bases, with 6 bases between them. There are 12 residues in the CDR3. CDR1 is SNHLY, CDR2 FYNNEI, per germline. CDR3: CASSEVGNEQFF. The CDR3 region has the DNA TGTGCCAGCAGTGAGGTGGGCAATGAGCAGTTCTTC. Using reference TRBV2 and TRBJ2-1 for the parts outside the CDR3, the full variable domain is EPEVTQTPSHQVTQMGQEVILRCVPISNHLYFYWYRQILGQKVEFLVSFYNNEISEKSEIFDDQFSVERPDGSNFTLKIRSTKLEDSAMYFCASSEVGNEQFFGPGTRLTVL.

The V and J genes are TRBV5-6 and TRBJ1-1; no definite D call. The CDR3 is 15 amino acids. The germline gives CDR1 SGHDT, CDR2 YYEEEE. With 4 bases removed from V and 3 bases from J, the gap between germline ends came to 16 bases. The DNA of the CDR3 is TGTGCCAGCAGCGGACCGGGCTTCGGGGACACTGAAGCTTTCTTT. It is translated as CASSGPGFGDTEAFF.

This clonotype was recorded only once. The chain couples TRBV5-6 to TRBJ2-1, with 8 positions matching TRBD1. V was clipped by 6 bases and J by 5 bases; unmatched bases: 10. CDR1 SGHDT and CDR2 YYEEEE come from the germline V gene. The CDR3 sequence is 15 residues long. CDR3 bases: TGTGCCAGCACCCTTGGACAGGGTCGCGACAATGAGCAGTTCTTC. It encodes CASTLGQGRDNEQFF.

This clonotype was seen many times. The chain combines TRBV6-5 with TRBJ2-7; D unresolved. Germline CDR1 reads MNHEY; CDR2 reads SVGAGI. The CDR3 is 15 amino acids. With 0 bases removed from V and 0 bases from J, the gap between germline ends came to 9 bases. Here the CDR3 DNA reads TGTGCCAGCAGTTACTCGATAGGCAGCTCCTACGAGCAGTACTTC. It yields the protein CASSYSIGSSYEQYF.

This clonotype appeared a few times. The chain recombines TRBV6-1 with TRBJ2-1, with D hard to call. This CDR3 is 16 amino acids long. The V end was cut by 0 bases, the J end by 7 bases, with 16 bases between. The germline gives CDR1 MNHNS, CDR2 SASEGT. The CDR3 nucleotides are TGTGCCAGCAGTGAAGCGCTTTCCTCTTTTGTAAATGAGCAGTTCTTC. Its protein product is CASSEALSSFVNEQFF.

CDR3 protein: CSVTPGLGGETQYF. CDR3 in DNA: TGCAGCGTGACTCCAGGACTAGGGGGAGAGACCCAGTACTTC. The gene calls are TRBV29-1 and TRBJ2-5; TRBD2 is a possible D gene (7 bases). The germline V gene has CDR1 SQVTM and CDR2 ANQGSEA. Trimming cost V 6 bases and J 4 bases, with 18 bases left between them. The CDR3 extends over 14 amino acids.

The rearrangement links TRBV27 to TRBJ1-5; D uncertain. V was pared by 8 bases and J by 0 bases, with 8 bases between. The CDR3 length is 13 residues. From germline, CDR1 is MNHEY and CDR2 SMNVEV (reference sequence). The DNA for the CDR3 is TGTGCCAGCGCTCCGGGTAGCAATCAGCCCCAGCATTTT. Protein: CASAPGSNQPQHF.

This clonotype was counted only a few times. The rearrangement links TRBV4-2 to TRBJ2-6; a weak D match, TRBD1 (5 bases). CDR3 length: 17 residues. Per germline, CDR1 LGHNA and CDR2 YNFKEQ. V lost 1 base, J lost 4 bases, and 14 bases lay in between. DNA for the CDR3: TGTGCCAGCAGCCAAGGGTCATGGGGCTACGGGGCCAACGTCCTGACTTTC. The encoded protein is CASSQGSWGYGANVLTF.

This clonotype has a count of ten or more. The chain links TRBV7-6 to TRBJ2-7; D unclear. The V gene's germline CDR1 is SGHVS and CDR2 FNYEAQ. This CDR3 contains 13 residues. Deletions cut 1 base from V and 7 bases from J, with 11 bases between. CDR3 in DNA: TGTGCCAGCAGCTTAGACTTTAGCTTGGAGCAGTACGTC. It yields the protein CASSLDFSLEQYV.

A few counts support this clonotype. This rearrangement joins TRBV27 to TRBJ2-3; 11 positions match TRBD2. This CDR3 is built from 18 residues. The V segment lost 3 bases and the J segment 2 bases; nucleotides outside the gene matches: 10. The germline V gene has CDR1 MNHEY and CDR2 SMNVEV (reference sequence). The CDR3 coding sequence is TGTGCCAGCAGTTTCCAGGTAGCGGGGGGGGCCATCACAGATACGCAGTATTTT. This sequence encodes CASSFQVAGGAITDTQYF.

This clonotype has just a few counts. The J gene is TRBJ2-3, the V gene TRBV5-5, with unresolved D. Trimming took off 0 bases at V and 4 bases at J, with 9 bases between the two ends. The CDR3 is 14 amino acids. CDR1 and CDR2 from the germline V gene are SGHKS and YYEKEE (reference sequence). CDR3 bases: TGTGCCAGCAGCTTGGGGGGTGACTCAGATACGCAGTATTTT. Its translation: CASSLGGDSDTQYF.

This rearrangement joins TRBV19 to TRBJ2-7; 16 nucleotides match TRBD2. CDR3 length: 16 amino acids. V shed 4 bases and J 6 bases; nucleotides not matched to a gene: 6. The germline gives CDR1 LNHDA, CDR2 SQIVND (reference sequence). CDR3 bases: TGTGCCAGTAGTACGGGACTAGCGGGGGGGCCTCGCGAGCAGTACTTC. Translation: CASSTGLAGGPREQYF.

This clonotype was observed a handful of times. The chain joins TRBV7-9 to TRBJ1-1, with D hard to call. Trimming stripped 6 bases from V and 10 bases from J, with 12 bases between. CDR1 and CDR2 (germline): SEHNR, FQNEAQ (reference sequence). This CDR3 is built from 11 residues. The CDR3 sequence is CASSFASGAFF. Written as DNA, the CDR3 is TGTGCCAGCAGTTTCGCCAGTGGAGCTTTCTTT.

This clonotype was counted between two and nine times. The rearrangement uses TRBV4-2 and TRBJ2-1, with D perhaps being TRBD1 or TRBD2 (5 bases each). V gave up 4 bases and J gave up 4 bases, with 17 bases separating them. CDR3 length: 16 amino acids. Germline V gives CDR1 LGHNA, CDR2 YNFKEQ. The CDR3 protein is CASSPLLTGTYNEQFF. DNA of the CDR3: TGTGCCAGCAGCCCACTCCTAACGGGGACGTACAATGAGCAGTTCTTC.

The V gene is TRBV20-1, the J gene TRBJ2-7, with D unclear. The V end was cut by 0 bases, the J end by 0 bases, with 6 bases between. Germline assignment: CDR1 DFQATT and CDR2 SNEGSKA (reference sequence). The CDR3 has 13 amino acids. CDR3 sequence: CSARDVNSYEQYF. CDR3 sequence (DNA): TGCAGTGCTAGAGACGTCAACTCCTACGAGCAGTACTTC.

The sample holds many counts of this clonotype. The chain recombines TRBV6-2 or TRBV6-3 with TRBJ2-1, with a possible D match to TRBD2 (6 bases). This CDR3 region has 15 residues. V shed 2 bases and J shed 4 bases, with 12 bases lying between them. The germline V gene encodes CDR1 MNHEY and CDR2 SVGEGT. The CDR3 protein is CASSYHRGRYNEQFF. The CDR3 nucleotides read TGTGCCAGCAGTTACCATCGGGGGAGGTACAATGAGCAGTTCTTC.

This clonotype was detected a few times. The chain joins TRBV18 to TRBJ2-7, with 9 bases aligning to TRBD2. After removal of 0 bases from V and 5 bases from J, the junction contained 5 bases not matched to a gene. CDR1 and CDR2 (germline): KGHSH, LQKENI. There are 15 residues in the CDR3. This chain's CDR3 is CASSPPSSGAHEQYF. As DNA, the CDR3 is TGTGCCAGCTCACCACCTTCTAGCGGGGCCCACGAGCAGTACTTC.

This sequence joins TRBV2 and TRBJ2-7; D gene ambiguous. CDR3 length equals 15 residues. Germline V CDR1 and CDR2: SNHLY, FYNNEI. The germline V and J ends were trimmed by 6 bases and 0 bases, with 15 bases remaining between them. This chain's CDR3 is CASRAEPLGSYEQYF. For the CDR3, the DNA is TGTGCCAGCAGAGCCGAGCCCCTAGGCTCCTACGAGCAGTACTTC.

The rearrangement uses TRBV4-2 and TRBJ2-1, with D perhaps matching TRBD1 (5 bases). Per germline, CDR1 LGHNA and CDR2 YNFKEQ. This CDR3 is 13 amino acids long. The ends were cut back, 4 bases at V and 5 bases at J, with 9 bases in the middle. The CDR3 spells CASSLPTDNEQFF. CDR3 nucleotides: TGTGCCAGCAGCCTCCCGACAGACAATGAGCAGTTCTTC.

This clonotype was counted once. The chain recombines TRBV20-1 with TRBJ2-1; 9 bases line up with TRBD2. The CDR3 covers 14 residues. Germline trimming cut 3 bases from V and 4 bases from J; bases unmatched to any gene: 4. CDR1 and CDR2 from the germline V gene are DFQATT and SNEGSKA (reference sequence). For the CDR3, the DNA is TGCAGTGCTAGTACTAGCGGGTCGTACAATGAGCAGTTCTTC. It is translated as CSASTSGSYNEQFF.

This clonotype was detected many times. The gene calls are TRBV7-6 and TRBJ2-7, with D perhaps matching TRBD2 (5 bases). V was pared by 1 base and J by 1 base, with 8 bases between. The CDR3 is 14 amino acids. In germline, CDR1 is SGHVS, CDR2 FNYEAQ. This CDR3 is CASSLDGGSYEQYF. In nucleotides, the CDR3 is TGTGCCAGCAGCTTAGACGGCGGGTCCTACGAGCAGTACTTC.

In this sample, this clonotype turned up a few times. The V gene is TRBV7-8, the J gene TRBJ2-3, with a weak D call TRBD2 (6 bases). The CDR3 loop spans 15 amino acids. With 1 base removed from V and 3 bases from J, the gap between germline ends came to 11 bases. Germline CDR1 is SGHVS and CDR2 is FQNEAQ. In DNA form, the CDR3 reads TGTGCCAGCAGCTTAGATGGGGGGTGGACAGATACGCAGTATTTT. Translation gives CASSLDGGWTDTQYF.

This clonotype was recorded a few times. The V gene is TRBV6-1, the J gene TRBJ1-1, with no clear D. Germline V gene lookup returns CDR1 MNHNS and CDR2 SASEGT. This CDR3 contains 14 residues. Trimming left V 2 bases short and J 4 bases short, with 11 bases between. CDR3: CASSEKGGSTEAFF. In DNA, the CDR3 is TGTGCCAGCAGTGAAAAGGGAGGGAGCACTGAAGCTTTCTTT.

V usage is TRBV20-1 and J usage is TRBJ2-3; a possible D gene is TRBD2 (5 bases). The germline CDR1 and CDR2 sequences are DFQATT and SNEGSKA (reference sequence). V lost 5 bases to trimming and J lost 7 bases, with 16 bases between them. The CDR3 is 13 residues long. The DNA for the CDR3 is TGCAGTGCTGGAAGGACTGTCTCAAATACGCAGTATTTT. It specifies CSAGRTVSNTQYF.